A selection of T cell receptor beta chains follows, all from one sample in a study of blood T cells in healthy people across ages. TCRdb reprocessed the 5' RACE reads with MiXCR, giving one entry per CDR3 protein. The repertoire holds 800,000 to 950,000 distinct CDR3 sequences, with about 36% as singletons. Sequenced material: blood. Every receptor here comes from a man aged 18 to 35 in good health. The CDR3 runs from the conserved cysteine through the conserved F or W. A D gene is named only where the DNA matches it firmly. Clone size appears in some rows only: once, few, many, or a class for an expanded clone.

j_call clone_size d_call v_call cdr3_aa cdr3_nt
TRBJ2-7 few . TRBV9 CASSVATGEQYF TGTGCCAGCAGCGTAGCTACGGGGGAGCAGTACTTC
TRBJ2-7 many TRBD1 TRBV29-1 CSVRPGQGSYEQYF TGCAGCGTGAGACCGGGACAGGGGTCCTACGAGCAGTACTTC
TRBJ2-1 . TRBD1 TRBV15 CATSSQYPDRASYNEQFF TGTGCCACCAGCAGCCAGTACCCGGACAGGGCCTCCTACAATGAGCAGTTCTTC
TRBJ2-7 . . TRBV20-1 CSAEHNHYEQYF TGCAGTGCGGAGCATAACCACTACGAGCAGTACTTC
TRBJ2-5 many . TRBV7-2 CASSLEQFQETQYF TGTGCCAGCAGCTTAGAACAGTTCCAAGAGACCCAGTACTTC
TRBJ2-6 . . TRBV20-1 CSPLRGAGADVLTF TGCAGTCCTCTCAGGGGAGCTGGGGCCGACGTCCTGACTTTC
TRBJ1-6 . . TRBV3-1 CASSLGPAPLHF TGTGCCAGCAGCCTCGGGCCGGCACCCCTCCACTTT
TRBJ2-3 . . TRBV5-1 CASSHGTLNTDTQYF TGCGCCAGCAGCCACGGGACTCTAAACACAGATACGCAGTATTTT
TRBJ1-1 . . TRBV2 CAGISRFTEAFF TGTGCCGGCATTTCCCGGTTCACTGAAGCTTTCTTT
TRBJ2-2 . TRBD1 TRBV12-3/TRBV12-4 CASSWGQGVSGELFF TGTGCCAGCAGTTGGGGACAGGGGGTAAGCGGGGAGCTGTTTTTT